The 18 T cell receptor beta chains presented below share a single source sample, sequenced in a study of blood T cell repertoires in COVID-19. Libraries were prepared by immunoSEQ multiplex PCR; TCRdb keeps only in-frame clonotypes and omits some of them. Altogether 200,000 or so clones are present, about 91% being singletons, with the ten largest covering 2% to 2.5%. The sequencing input was PBMCs or T cells enriched from blood (not recorded which). These TCRs come from a woman aged 40 to 49 with acute COVID-19.

DNA for the CDR3: TGTGCCTGCCGGGAGGGGGCCTACGAGCAGTACTTC. Its translation is CACREGAYEQYF. The chain has TRBV30 and TRBJ2-7, with 8 bases matching TRBD2. J was trimmed by 2 bases and V by 6 bases; bases with no gene match: 3. Germline V lookup: CDR1 GTSNPN, CDR2 SVGIG (reference sequence). This CDR3 spans 12 amino acids.

The rearrangement uses TRBV13 and TRBJ2-3; a possible D gene is TRBD2 (5 bases). With 5 bases removed from V and 8 bases from J, the gap between germline ends came to 11 bases. Looked up from germline, CDR1 is PRHDT and CDR2 is FYEKMQ (reference sequence). There are 12 residues in the CDR3. The DNA of the CDR3 is TGTGCCAGCAGCCCACGCCGGGGTACGCAGTATTTT. Its translation is CASSPRRGTQYF.

The chain joins TRBV6-2 or TRBV6-3 to TRBJ2-3; 7 bases agree with TRBD2. With V trimmed by 2 bases and J by 0 bases, 5 bases remained unmatched. The CDR3 spans 16 residues. Germline loops: CDR1 MNHEY, CDR2 SVGEGT. CDR3 amino acids: CASSYLSGVSTDTQYF. The CDR3 region has the DNA TGTGCCAGCAGTTACCTGAGCGGGGTAAGCACAGATACGCAGTATTTT.

The genes are TRBV30 and TRBJ2-5; 8 positions match TRBD2. The J segment lost 4 bases and the V segment lost 0 bases, leaving 16 bases of the junction unmatched. Germline V gene lookup returns CDR1 GTSNPN and CDR2 SVGIG (reference sequence). This CDR3 has 18 residues. CDR3 DNA: TGTGCCTGGAGTGTAGGTGGTAGGGCGGGGGGCCCCCCAGAGACCCAGTACTTC. The encoded protein is CAWSVGGRAGGPPETQYF.

The chain links TRBV9 to TRBJ2-7; 8 nucleotides line up with TRBD2. V lost 0 bases, J lost 3 bases, and 8 bases stayed unmatched. There are 16 residues in the CDR3. Germline V gene lookup returns CDR1 SGDLS and CDR2 YYNGEE. In DNA, the CDR3 is TGTGCCAGCAGCGTAGGAGTTAGCGGGACTTTCTACGAGCAGTACTTC. This sequence encodes CASSVGVSGTFYEQYF.

The gene calls are TRBV12-3 or TRBV12-4 and TRBJ1-2; D is possibly TRBD1 (6 bases). The ends were cut back, 6 bases at V and 6 bases at J, with 11 bases in the middle. The CDR3 loop spans 12 amino acids. The CDR3 spells CASSPNRDGYTF. The CDR3 DNA reads TGTGCCAGCAGCCCTAACAGGGATGGCTACACCTTC.

The rearrangement links TRBV4-2 to TRBJ2-4, with 14 bases lining up with TRBD2. Germline assignment: CDR1 LGHNA and CDR2 YNFKEQ. This CDR3 comprises 14 residues. V was pared by 3 bases and J by 12 bases, with 4 bases of the junction left unmatched. Here the CDR3 DNA reads TGTGCCAGCAGCCAGGGACTAGCGGGAGTTTCTCAGTACTTC. Translation: CASSQGLAGVSQYF.

The chain uses TRBV7-2 and TRBJ2-2; 9 nucleotides line up with TRBD2. The CDR3 length is 19 residues. The germline V gene encodes CDR1 SGHTA and CDR2 FQGNSA. The V gene end was trimmed by 1 base and the J gene end by 4 bases; junction bases not matched to a gene: 13. The CDR3 coding sequence is TGTGCCAGCAGCTTAGGTAGAGCGGGAGGACTAACGGGCACCGGGGAGCTGTTTTTT. Protein sequence: CASSLGRAGGLTGTGELFF.

The chain recombines TRBV7-6 with TRBJ1-1; TRBD1 might be the D (6 bases). In germline, CDR1 is SGHVS, CDR2 FNYEAQ. V lost 0 bases and J lost 3, with 11 bases in between. The CDR3 loop spans 15 amino acids. The CDR3 region is CASSLANRADTEAFF. The CDR3 DNA follows: TGTGCCAGCAGCTTAGCGAACAGGGCGGACACTGAAGCTTTCTTT.

CDR3 coding DNA: TGCAGCGTCCTCCTCCAGGGTAACTTGTACGGAGAGCAGTACTTC. Its translation is CSVLLQGNLYGEQYF. The chain has TRBV29-1 and TRBJ2-7; possibly TRBD1 for D (5 bases). The V gene lost 6 bases and the J gene lost 7 bases, with 25 bases spanning the gap. Germline V lookup: CDR1 SQVTM, CDR2 ANQGSEA. The CDR3 sequence is 15 residues long.

Worth noting for this clone: At the DNA level, this CDR3 is encoded by other sequences in the same sample as well. The rearrangement uses TRBV9 and TRBJ1-1; no reliable D call. Germline V gives CDR1 SGDLS, CDR2 YYNGEE. The CDR3 is 14 residues long. V lost 0 bases and J 4 bases, leaving 10 bases between the germline ends. CDR3 sequence: CASSVAGRGTEAFF. The CDR3 coding sequence is TGTGCCAGCAGCGTAGCGGGTCGCGGCACTGAAGCTTTCTTT.

This clone was found once. The V and J genes are TRBV12-3 or TRBV12-4 and TRBJ2-2; a possible D gene is TRBD1 (6 bases). This CDR3 region has 13 residues. Trimming shortened V by 8 bases and J by 13 bases, and 20 bases separated the two germline ends. CDR3 sequence reads: CASGKSGQRGLFF. CDR3 nucleotides: TGTGCCAGCGGAAAATCCGGACAGAGGGGGCTGTTTTTT.

This rearrangement joins TRBV14 to TRBJ2-7, with a weak D call TRBD2 (6 bases). In germline, CDR1 is SGHDN, CDR2 FVKESK. The CDR3 spans 14 residues. V lost 0 bases and J 3 bases, leaving 9 bases between the germline ends. CDR3 sequence (DNA): TGTGCCAGCAGCCAAGACATGGGAGGCTACGAGCAGTACTTC. Amino acid sequence: CASSQDMGGYEQYF.

This chain uses TRBV19 with TRBJ2-2; 8 nucleotides agree with TRBD2. CDR3 length: 15 amino acids. Germline V gene data show CDR1 as LNHDA and CDR2 as SQIVND (reference sequence). CDR3 coding DNA: TGTGCGGCAGCGGGAGTCCGTACCTTCACCGGGGAGCTGTTTTTT. Amino acids: CAAAGVRTFTGELFF.

The chain combines TRBV14 with TRBJ2-7; D gene unclear. The V gene's germline CDR1 is SGHDN and CDR2 FVKESK. This CDR3 spans 12 amino acids. V gave up 1 base and J gave up 6 bases, with 7 bases separating them. Written as DNA, the CDR3 is TGTGCCAGCAGCCAAGCTCTTCTCGAGCAGTACTTC. It yields the protein CASSQALLEQYF.

V and J are TRBV7-3 and TRBJ2-2; D is ambiguous. V was shortened by 2 bases and J by 8 bases, with 6 bases between the two germline ends. Germline CDR1 reads SGHTA; CDR2 reads FQGTGA. The CDR3 runs to 12 residues. The CDR3 sequence is CASSLEFGELFF. The CDR3 DNA is TGTGCCAGCAGCTTAGAGTTTGGGGAGCTGTTTTTT.

The rearrangement joins TRBV4-2 to TRBJ2-7; D might be TRBD1 (6 bases). Germline CDR1 is LGHNA and CDR2 is YNFKEQ. The V and J ends lost 4 bases and 3 bases respectively, with 28 bases between them. The CDR3 extends over 19 amino acids. The CDR3 coding sequence is TGTGCCAGCAGCCTAGGCTTGGGGACAAGTTCTAGAAGAGACTACGAGCAGTACTTC. Translating gives CASSLGLGTSSRRDYEQYF.

This clone was detected a few times. The genes are TRBV5-1 and TRBJ2-7; 10 bases are a match to TRBD1. The V segment lost 4 bases and the J segment 3 bases; nucleotides outside the gene matches: 7. The V gene's germline CDR1 is SGHRS and CDR2 YFSETQ. The CDR3 consists of 15 residues. This chain's CDR3 is CASSPRQGAYYEQYF. The CDR3 region has the DNA TGCGCCAGCAGCCCCCGACAGGGGGCGTACTACGAGCAGTACTTC.